This T cell receptor beta chain is drawn from a study of cytomegalovirus exposure and HLA in healthy donors. Note on this clone: Its specificity is not known.

Whole-study results and caveats: When presence/absence was analysed, sequencing depth was taken to be roughly uniform across donors.

The primer mix had 60 Vbeta and 13 Jbeta primers. The repertoire was sequenced with immunoSEQ multiplex PCR; TCRdb's copy has only in-frame clones and lacks some. The sample records about 160,000 clones, 60% to 80% being singletons. Germline values: CDR1 SGHAT, CDR2 FQNNGV. The CDR3 sequence is 15 residues long. The V end lost 3 bases, the J end lost 0 bases, and 9 bases lay between the germline ends. This clonotype originated in a man aged 50 or older in good health and CMV-seropositive. Source material: PBMCs. The chain is built from TRBV11-2 and TRBJ1-5; D not certain. CDR3 DNA sequence: TGTGCCAGCAGCTTGAGCTTCGATAGCAATCAGCCCCAGCATTTT. Translation: CASSLSFDSNQPQHF. Together with reference TRBV11-2 and TRBJ1-5, the CDR3 gives the full variable domain: EAGVAQSPRYKIIEKRQSVAFWCNPISGHATLYWYQQILGQGPKLLIQFQNNGVVDDSQLPKDRFSAERLKGVDSTLKIQPAKLEDSAVYLCASSLSFDSNQPQHFGDGTRLSIL.